This section outlines one TCR beta chain sequence together with its context. These data originate in a study of shared clonotypes between healthy human individuals. CDR1 SGHAT and CDR2 FQNNGV come from the germline V gene. The CDR3 sequence is 14 residues long. V was pared by 2 bases and J by 1 base, with 8 bases between. Sequencing used immunoSEQ multiplex PCR; TCRdb keeps in-frame clones, though not all of them. The table shows 2 million to 2.5 million clones, with roughly 95% occurring only once. Sequencing was performed on naive CD4+ T cells sorted from blood. Subset defined: CD45RA+ positively selected. The rearrangement uses TRBV11-2 and TRBJ1-1, with D possibly TRBD1 on 5 matching bases. This clonotype was obtained from a man younger than 35 in good health. This CDR3 is CASSLRDGNTEAFF. DNA for the CDR3: TGTGCCAGCAGCTTAAGGGACGGGAACACTGAAGCTTTCTTT.